One and the same sample provided the 3 T cell receptor beta chains below, sequenced in a study of blood T cell repertoires in COVID-19. Profiling relied on immunoSEQ multiplex PCR, and the TCRdb table lists in-frame clones only, not all of them. The profile shows about 140,000 clones, 85% of them singletons. Sequenced input: peripheral blood. Receptors were obtained from a man aged 45-65 years with acute or convalescent COVID-19.

V usage is TRBV3-1 (or the pseudogene TRBV3-2) and J usage is TRBJ2-7; the D is unclear. Between the trimmed V and J ends, which lost 1 base and 6 bases, there was a span of 13 bases. This CDR3 is built from 14 residues. From germline, CDR1 is LGHDT and CDR2 YNNKEL (reference sequence). CDR3 DNA sequence: TGTGCCAGCAGCCAAGGCTATCTAGTCAGCGAGCAGTACTTC. Protein product: CASSQGYLVSEQYF.

This clone was seen only a few times. This sequence joins TRBV29-1 and TRBJ1-1; TRBD1 might be the D (6 bases). This CDR3 has 13 residues. Trimming cost V 3 bases and J 7 bases, with 15 bases left between them. The germline V gene has CDR1 SQVTM and CDR2 ANQGSEA. The CDR3 DNA is TGCAGCGTTGATCCGGGACAAGGGGTTGAAGCTTTCTTT. As protein: CSVDPGQGVEAFF.

V gene TRBV9 combines with J gene TRBJ2-5; D not resolved. CDR3 length: 15 residues. Germline CDR1 and CDR2: SGDLS and YYNGEE. Trimming cost V 2 bases and J 2 bases, with 13 bases left between them. This chain's CDR3 is CASSVKYEPQETQYF. CDR3 DNA sequence: TGTGCCAGCAGCGTGAAATACGAGCCTCAAGAGACCCAGTACTTC.